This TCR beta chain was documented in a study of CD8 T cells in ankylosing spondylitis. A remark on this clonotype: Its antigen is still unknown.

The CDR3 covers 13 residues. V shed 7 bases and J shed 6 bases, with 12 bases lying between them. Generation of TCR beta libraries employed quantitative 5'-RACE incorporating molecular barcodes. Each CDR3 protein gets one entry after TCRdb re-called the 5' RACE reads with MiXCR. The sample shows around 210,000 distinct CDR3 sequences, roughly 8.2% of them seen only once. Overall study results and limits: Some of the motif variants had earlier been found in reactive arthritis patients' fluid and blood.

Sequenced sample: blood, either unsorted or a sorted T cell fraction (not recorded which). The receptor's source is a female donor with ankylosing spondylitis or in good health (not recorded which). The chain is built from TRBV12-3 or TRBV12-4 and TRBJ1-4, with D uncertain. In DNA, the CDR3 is TGTGCCAGCACCCTAAACCAGGATGAAAAACTGTTTTTT. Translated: CASTLNQDEKLFF.